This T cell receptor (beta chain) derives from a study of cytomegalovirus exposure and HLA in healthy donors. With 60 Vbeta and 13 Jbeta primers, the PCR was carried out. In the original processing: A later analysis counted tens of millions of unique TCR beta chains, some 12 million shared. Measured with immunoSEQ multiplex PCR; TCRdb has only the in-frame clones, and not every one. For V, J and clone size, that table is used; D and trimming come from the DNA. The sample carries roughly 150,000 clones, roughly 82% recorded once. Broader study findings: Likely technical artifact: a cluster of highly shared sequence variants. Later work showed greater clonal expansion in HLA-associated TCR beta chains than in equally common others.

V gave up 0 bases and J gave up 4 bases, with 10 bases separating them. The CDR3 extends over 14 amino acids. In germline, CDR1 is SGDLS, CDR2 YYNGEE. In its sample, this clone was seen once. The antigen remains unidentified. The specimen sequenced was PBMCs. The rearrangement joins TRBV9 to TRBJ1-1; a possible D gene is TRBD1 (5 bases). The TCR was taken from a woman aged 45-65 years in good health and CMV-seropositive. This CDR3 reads CASSVAGSSTEAFF. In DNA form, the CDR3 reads TGTGCCAGCAGCGTAGCAGGGTCGAGCACTGAAGCTTTCTTT.